Below are 24 T cell receptor beta chains sequenced from a single sample in a study of blood T cell repertoires in COVID-19. Assay: immunoSEQ multiplex PCR; the TCRdb copy retains only in-frame clones and omits some. The data show around 450,000 clones, nearly 90% seen once. The material sequenced was PBMCs or T cells enriched from blood (not recorded which). The receptors come from a young woman with acute COVID-19.

Here the CDR3 reads CASRRDRGRDEQFF. The CDR3 bases are TGTGCCAGCAGACGGGACAGGGGGCGAGATGAGCAGTTCTTC. The V and J genes are TRBV5-4 and TRBJ2-1; 12 nucleotides line up with TRBD1. The V segment lost 5 bases and the J segment 8 bases; nucleotides outside the gene matches: 5. Germline assignment: CDR1 SGHNT and CDR2 YYREEE (reference sequence). This CDR3 spans 14 amino acids.

This clone is a singleton in its sample. CDR3 protein: CASSLGGGGTEAFF. The CDR3 nucleotides read TGTGCCAGCAGTTTGGGCGGTGGAGGGACTGAAGCTTTCTTT. J is TRBJ1-1 and V is TRBV28, with D unresolved. The CDR3 contains 14 residues. V was pared by 3 bases and J by 5 bases, with 13 bases between. CDR1 and CDR2 (germline): MDHEN, SYDVKM.

The CDR3 loop reads CASGLPLQVPTDTQYF. The CDR3 nucleotides are TGTGCTAGTGGTTTGCCCCTACAGGTACCCACAGATACGCAGTATTTT. The rearrangement uses TRBV12-5 and TRBJ2-3; perhaps TRBD1 as D (5 bases). CDR3 length: 16 residues. V was pared by 2 bases and J by 2 bases, with 14 bases between. Germline CDR1 and CDR2: LGHNT and FRNRAP.

The chain couples TRBV5-1 to TRBJ2-5; 7 nucleotides align to TRBD1. J gave up 1 base and V 0 bases, and 3 bases lay outside the gene matches. The CDR3 covers 15 residues. Germline V gene sequence: CDR1 SGHRS, CDR2 YFSETQ. The DNA of the CDR3 is TGCGCCAGCAGCTTGGCGGGACAGCTCCAAGAGACCCAGTACTTC. Its protein is CASSLAGQLQETQYF.

There are a few counts of this clone. This chain connects TRBV12-3 or TRBV12-4 to TRBJ2-7, with D possibly TRBD1 on 5 matching bases. Trimming cost V 3 bases and J 7 bases, with 13 bases left between them. This CDR3 spans 13 amino acids. DNA of the CDR3: TGTGCCAGCAGTTTGGCACAGGTATGGGAGCAGTACTTC. It specifies CASSLAQVWEQYF.

CDR3 DNA: TGTGCCAGCCGGACTTACCAGGGGAGCTCCTACGAGCAGTACTTC. Its protein is CASRTYQGSSYEQYF. V is TRBV11-2 and J is TRBJ2-7, with D perhaps TRBD1 (6 bases). The V gene lost 8 bases and the J gene lost 0 bases, with 17 bases spanning the gap. Per the germline V gene, CDR1 is SGHAT and CDR2 is FQNNGV. The CDR3 totals 15 residues.

The V and J genes are TRBV3-1 (or the pseudogene TRBV3-2) and TRBJ2-5; D perhaps matches TRBD2 (5 bases). CDR3 length equals 15 residues. The germline V gene has CDR1 LGHDT and CDR2 YNNKEL (reference sequence). With 3 bases removed from V and 3 bases from J, the gap between germline ends came to 14 bases. The CDR3: CASSHLALGKETQYF. The CDR3 DNA is TGTGCCAGCAGCCATCTAGCCCTGGGGAAAGAGACCCAGTACTTC.

This clone has just a few counts. The sample has other DNA sequences that encode this CDR3 too. This chain connects TRBV4-3 to TRBJ1-1, with a possible D match to TRBD1 (6 bases). V lost 1 base and J lost 4, with 16 bases in between. Looked up from germline, CDR1 is LGHNA and CDR2 is YSLEER. The CDR3 totals 16 residues. The CDR3 reads CASSQGYRERGTEAFF. The CDR3 nucleotides read TGCGCCAGCAGCCAAGGGTACAGGGAGAGAGGCACTGAAGCTTTCTTT.

This clone was seen repeatedly, ten times or more. The J gene is TRBJ2-3, the V gene TRBV5-5, with D unclear. The CDR3 contains 12 residues. Per germline, CDR1 SGHKS and CDR2 YYEKEE (reference sequence). Between the trimmed V and J ends, which lost 0 bases and 4 bases, there was a span of 3 bases. The CDR3 loop is CASSLVADTQYF. CDR3 DNA: TGTGCCAGCAGCTTGGTAGCAGATACGCAGTATTTT.

CDR3 loop: CASSASGTGWNNEQFF. CDR3 coding DNA: TGTGCCAGCAGCGCCTCCGGGACAGGTTGGAACAATGAGCAGTTCTTC. This rearrangement joins TRBV9 to TRBJ2-1; 8 bases match TRBD1. The germline V gene has CDR1 SGDLS and CDR2 YYNGEE. This CDR3 region has 16 residues. The junction had 10 bases not matched to a gene; V was cut back by 3 bases and J by 5 bases.

The chain uses TRBV12-5 and TRBJ2-7, with a weak D call TRBD1 (6 bases). Germline-derived CDR1 and CDR2 are LGHNT and FRNRAP. Trimming left V 4 bases short and J 2 bases short, with 18 bases between. CDR3 length: 16 amino acids. CDR3 loop: CASGSPQGLRTYEQYF. CDR3 nucleotide sequence: TGTGCTAGTGGTTCCCCCCAGGGGCTACGTACCTACGAGCAGTACTTC.

The CDR3 DNA follows: TGTGCCAGCATCCGACAGGCCAACTATGGCTACACCTTC. Translating gives CASIRQANYGYTF. The V and J genes are TRBV2 and TRBJ1-2; maybe TRBD1 (6 bases). The CDR3 is 13 amino acids. Germline V gene lookup returns CDR1 SNHLY and CDR2 FYNNEI. Trimming stripped 7 bases from V and 2 bases from J, with 11 bases between.

V is TRBV4-1 and J is TRBJ2-2; maybe TRBD1 (5 bases). Per germline, CDR1 MGHRA and CDR2 YSYEKL. This CDR3 is built from 14 residues. With 4 bases removed from V and 3 bases from J, the gap between germline ends came to 9 bases. CDR3 coding DNA: TGCGCCAGCAGCCTCGACAGATACACCGGGGAGCTGTTTTTT. Its translation is CASSLDRYTGELFF.

This clone was recorded once. Other DNA sequences of this sample code for an identical CDR3. The chain joins TRBV28 to TRBJ1-2; D is ambiguous. The CDR3 runs 11 residues. Germline V CDR1 and CDR2: MDHEN, SYDVKM. With 6 bases removed from V and 4 bases from J, the gap between germline ends came to 6 bases. CDR3 sequence: CASSGLYGYTF. The CDR3 DNA reads as TGTGCCAGCAGCGGACTCTATGGCTACACCTTC.

The chain carries TRBV6-5 and TRBJ1-1, with a weak D call TRBD1 (6 bases). Trimming pared 0 bases from V and 4 bases from J, leaving 15 bases between. CDR3 size: 16 residues. Germline assignment: CDR1 MNHEY and CDR2 SVGAGI. CDR3 protein: CASSYSIQGLGTEAFF. In DNA form, the CDR3 reads TGTGCCAGCAGTTACTCGATTCAGGGGCTTGGCACTGAAGCTTTCTTT.

This clone was seen once. The chain joins TRBV6-1 to TRBJ1-5; TRBD1 might be the D (6 bases). The CDR3 length is 15 residues. The V and J ends lost 3 bases and 1 base respectively, with 10 bases between them. Germline V CDR1 and CDR2: MNHNS, SASEGT. The DNA of the CDR3 is TGTGCCAGCAGTGACAGGGGACGGAGCAATCAGCCCCAGCATTTT. Protein product: CASSDRGRSNQPQHF.

The J gene is TRBJ1-4, the V gene TRBV4-1; 8 bases fit TRBD1. The CDR3 sequence is 15 residues long. The germline CDR1 and CDR2 sequences are MGHRA and YSYEKL. The V gene end was trimmed by 0 bases and the J gene end by 8 bases; junction bases not matched to a gene: 5. This chain's CDR3 is CASSQDWTGKEKLFF. The CDR3 region has the DNA TGCGCCAGCAGCCAAGACTGGACAGGGAAAGAAAAACTGTTTTTT.

This chain uses TRBV29-1 with TRBJ1-1; a possible D gene is TRBD1 (5 bases). Trimming left V 4 bases short and J 1 base short, with 10 bases between. The germline CDR1 and CDR2 sequences are SQVTM and ANQGSEA. CDR3 size: 13 residues. The CDR3 nucleotides read TGCAGCGTTGGGAGGAGGGGGAACACTGAAGCTTTCTTT. Protein: CSVGRRGNTEAFF.

V gene TRBV7-9 combines with J gene TRBJ1-2, with D perhaps TRBD1 (6 bases). CDR1 is SEHNR, CDR2 FQNEAQ, per germline (reference sequence). The CDR3 is made up of 13 amino acids. Trimming cost V 2 bases and J 4 bases, with 8 bases left between them. The chain's CDR3 is CASSLRTVYGYTF. As DNA, the CDR3 is TGTGCCAGCAGCTTACGGACAGTCTATGGCTACACCTTC.

V is TRBV29-1 and J is TRBJ1-2; 10 nucleotides match TRBD1. This CDR3 region has 13 residues. V shed 4 bases, J shed 3 bases, and the junction held 2 bases outside the gene matches. CDR1 SQVTM and CDR2 ANQGSEA come from the germline V gene. The CDR3 region is CSVVGTGDYGYTF. The CDR3 nucleotides read TGCAGCGTTGTCGGGACAGGGGACTATGGCTACACCTTC.

The gene calls are TRBV6-1 and TRBJ2-7; D is uncertain. CDR1 and CDR2 (germline): MNHNS, SASEGT. V was cut by 2 bases and J by 5 bases, with 10 bases left in between. The CDR3 consists of 13 residues. The CDR3: CASSEKSADEQYF. The CDR3 DNA is TGTGCCAGCAGTGAAAAATCGGCGGACGAGCAGTACTTC.

The chain employs TRBV3-1 (or the pseudogene TRBV3-2) and TRBJ2-7, with 10 bases matching TRBD1. The J segment lost 6 bases and the V segment lost 5 bases, leaving 4 bases of the junction unmatched. This CDR3 region has 13 residues. CDR1 and CDR2 from the germline V gene are LGHDT and YNNKEL (reference sequence). The CDR3 protein is CASSSTGGTEQYF. The DNA of the CDR3 is TGTGCCAGCAGCTCGACAGGGGGCACCGAGCAGTACTTC.

The sample holds a few counts of this clone. This rearrangement joins TRBV6-6 to TRBJ2-2, with D possibly matching TRBD1 (5 bases). This CDR3 contains 13 residues. Deletions cut 6 bases from V and 3 bases from J, with 8 bases between. Per the germline V gene, CDR1 is MNHNY and CDR2 is SVGAGI (reference sequence). CDR3 nucleotides: TGTGCCAGCAGCCCACAGGACACCGGGGAGCTGTTTTTT. It specifies CASSPQDTGELFF.

A single count supports this clone. In DNA, the CDR3 is TGTGCCAGCAATAAAGGACAGGGTGGCAATCAGCCCCAGCATTTT. Translation: CASNKGQGGNQPQHF. The chain joins TRBV6-5 to TRBJ1-5; 8 bases are a match to TRBD1. The CDR3 contains 15 residues. Germline-derived CDR1 and CDR2 are MNHEY and SVGAGI. V was pared by 7 bases and J by 2 bases, with 7 bases of the junction left unmatched.